The clone carrying this T cell receptor (beta chain) came up many times. Its antigen is unknown. The authors ran a second PCR of about 6 to 11 cycles using a sample-barcoded 5' primer and a J-beta primer mix. With 12 random nucleotides, a template-switch adaptor tagged each individual cDNA molecule. TCRdb analysed the 5' RACE reads with MiXCR anew, one entry per CDR3 protein. Altogether hundreds of thousands of distinct CDR3 sequences are present, roughly half being singletons, with the ten largest covering less than 15%. This record comes from a study of blood T cells in healthy people across ages. About the research overall: For every two T cells, template switching captured about one barcoded beta molecule. Findings of the study overall: There were more naive CD4+ cells and higher diversity in long-lived donors than in aged donors.

Total RNA amounts of at least 5 micrograms were extracted per sample. The germline CDR1 and CDR2 sequences are SGHTA and FQGTGA. V lost 3 bases to trimming and J lost 6 bases; unmatched junction nucleotides: 5. The CDR3 is 15 residues long. The receptor was derived from a woman aged 80 or older in good health. J is TRBJ2-3 and V is TRBV7-3, with 11 bases aligning to TRBD2. Sequencing input: blood. CDR3 sequence reads: CASSFSGGASDTQYF. The CDR3 nucleotides are TGTGCCAGCAGCTTTAGCGGGGGGGCATCGGATACGCAGTATTTT.